The 8 T cell receptor beta chains given below trace back to one sample, sequenced in a study of shared clonotypes between healthy human individuals. Data came from immunoSEQ multiplex PCR; TCRdb stores just in-frame clones and leaves some out. The sample has about 1.5 million clones; 95% to 99% are singletons. Material for sequencing was naive CD4+ T cells sorted from blood. The sample's subset: CD45RA+ positively selected. These receptors all stem from a man aged 30 to 45 in good health.

This chain uses TRBV7-9 with TRBJ1-2; D may be TRBD1 (6 bases). Germline V gene lookup returns CDR1 SEHNR and CDR2 FQNEAQ (reference sequence). V was cut by 4 bases and J by 5 bases, with 17 bases left in between. The CDR3 has 15 amino acids. The CDR3 reads CASSYREGIQYGYTF. The CDR3 coding sequence is TGTGCCAGCAGCTACAGGGAGGGGATTCAATATGGCTACACCTTC.

V gene TRBV5-4 combines with J gene TRBJ1-2; D gene unclear. Trimming left V 3 bases short and J 4 bases short, with 7 bases between. Germline V gene lookup returns CDR1 SGHNT and CDR2 YYREEE (reference sequence). The length of the CDR3 is 12 residues. CDR3 DNA: TGTGCCAGCAGCTCTAACAGCTATGGCTACACCTTC. It encodes CASSSNSYGYTF.

The J gene is TRBJ1-2, the V gene TRBV6-1; a possible D gene is TRBD1 (5 bases). Germline assignment: CDR1 MNHNS and CDR2 SASEGT. V lost 2 bases to trimming and J lost 6 bases, with 13 bases between them. The CDR3 has 14 residues. CDR3 sequence reads: CASSEWGVGDGYTF. CDR3 nucleotide sequence: TGTGCCAGCAGTGAATGGGGGGTGGGAGATGGCTACACCTTC.

A single count supports this clone. The V and J genes are TRBV2 and TRBJ2-4; D remains unclear. CDR3 length equals 14 residues. CDR1 and CDR2 (germline): SNHLY, FYNNEI. Deletions cut 6 bases from V and 2 bases from J, with 11 bases between. The CDR3 here is CASRALVTKNIQYF. Written as DNA, the CDR3 is TGTGCCAGCAGAGCGCTAGTAACCAAAAACATTCAGTACTTC.

The chain carries TRBV7-9 and TRBJ2-2; D call uncertain. The CDR3 sequence is 14 residues long. Trimming removed 2 bases from V and 4 bases from J, with 8 bases in between. The germline V gene has CDR1 SEHNR and CDR2 FQNEAQ (reference sequence). Here the CDR3 reads CASSLRPTTGELFF. The CDR3 DNA sequence: TGTGCCAGCAGCTTAAGACCTACCACCGGGGAGCTGTTTTTT.

This CDR3 is CASSLRGNYGYTF. The CDR3 DNA reads TGTGCCAGCAGCTTGAGAGGGAACTATGGCTACACCTTC. The chain links TRBV5-5 to TRBJ1-2; D remains ambiguous. CDR1 is SGHKS and CDR2 is YYEKEE in the germline V gene (reference sequence). CDR3 size: 13 residues. V lost 1 base to trimming and J lost 2 bases, with 6 bases between them.

CDR3 amino acids: CASSLVPTSSGNTIYF. Here the CDR3 DNA reads TGTGCCAGCAGCTTAGTTCCAACCAGCTCTGGAAACACCATATATTTT. The chain has TRBV7-2 and TRBJ1-3; D not certain. The germline V gene encodes CDR1 SGHTA and CDR2 FQGNSA. V was pared by 1 base and J by 0 bases, with 10 bases between. There are 16 residues in the CDR3.

The chain uses TRBV5-8 and TRBJ1-5; D unclear. This CDR3 contains 15 residues. V lost 0 bases, J lost 3 bases, and 10 bases lay in between. Germline CDR1 reads SGHTS; CDR2 reads YDEGEE. In DNA, the CDR3 is TGTGCCAGCAGCTTGGGGCAGATTTACAATCAGCCCCAGCATTTT. Its protein product is CASSLGQIYNQPQHF.